The rows below give T cell receptor beta chains drawn from one sample of a study of T-cell memory formation after mild COVID-19. MiXCR, applied by TCRdb to the 5' RACE reads, yields one record per CDR3 protein. The sample holds around 250,000 distinct CDR3 sequences; 15% are singletons and the top ten take 2% to 2.5%. The sequenced sample consisted of PBMCs or a T cell subset sorted from them (not recorded which). These receptors came from an adult woman who had mild COVID-19 (a few samples of this study predate the infection). Cell type and time point are not known. The CDR3 runs from the conserved cysteine through the conserved F or W. The D gene is left open where the match is weak. Clone size is given for some rows only: seen once, a few or many times, or a class if the clone is expanded.

j_call | clone_size | v_call | d_call | cdr3_length | cdr3_nt | cdr3_aa
TRBJ2-5 | few | TRBV10-3 | NA | 13 | TGTGCCACCGGTGGGGGCGTAAAGGAGACCCAGTACTTC | CATGGGVKETQYF
TRBJ1-3 | NA | TRBV5-1 | TRBD1 | 15 | TGCGCCAGCAGCGAGGGACAGGGCCGTGGAAACACCATATATTTT | CASSEGQGRGNTIYF
TRBJ1-1 | NA | TRBV18 | NA | 16 | TGTGCCAGCTCACCCGCTGCCGTTCGACAGAACACTGAAGCTTTCTTT | CASSPAAVRQNTEAFF
TRBJ1-2 | NA | TRBV7-9 | TRBD1 | 16 | TGTGCCAGCATCACCGGGACAGGGTTCCTACCCTATGGCTACACCTTC | CASITGTGFLPYGYTF
TRBJ2-7 | NA | TRBV7-2 | NA | 13 | TGTGCCAGCAGCTCGCCCCCAGGGGCAGAGCAGTACTTC | CASSSPPGAEQYF
TRBJ2-7 | NA | TRBV12-3/TRBV12-4 | TRBD1 | 14 | TGTGCCAGCAGTTTAAGGCAGGGGGCAGGGGAGCAGTACTTC | CASSLRQGAGEQYF
TRBJ1-5 | few | TRBV24-1 | NA | 14 | TGTGCCACCAGTGACAGACTTTCCAATCAGCCCCAGCATTTT | CATSDRLSNQPQHF
TRBJ2-2 | few | TRBV5-1 | TRBD1 | 16 | TGCGCCAGCAGCTTGCAACAGGGGCCGAGGACCGGGGAGCTGTTTTTT | CASSLQQGPRTGELFF
TRBJ1-5 | NA | TRBV2 | NA | 12 | TGTGCCAGCCGCGATAGCAATCAGCCCCAGCATTTT | CASRDSNQPQHF
TRBJ1-3 | NA | TRBV6-5 | TRBD1 | 14 | TGTGCCAGCTCTCGACAGGGGAGCGAAAACACCATATATTTT | CASSRQGSENTIYF
TRBJ2-3 | few | TRBV4-1 | TRBD2 | 18 | TGCGCCAGCAGCCAAGATCGTGTCGGGAGGGCAGGCACAGATACGCAGTATTTT | CASSQDRVGRAGTDTQYF
TRBJ2-3 | NA | TRBV6-6 | NA | 13 | TGTGCCAGCAGTTCTCCCCCCCAAGATACGCAGTATTTT | CASSSPPQDTQYF
TRBJ2-5 | NA | TRBV6-5 | TRBD2 | 17 | TGTGCCAGCACCTCCCGGACTAGCGGGACAGCCCGGGAGACCCAGTACTTC | CASTSRTSGTARETQYF
TRBJ1-2 | few | TRBV7-9 | NA | 14 | TGTGCCAGCAGCCCGGACGGAGGGACCCGTGGCTACACCTTC | CASSPDGGTRGYTF
TRBJ2-3 | many | TRBV5-1 | NA | 13 | TGCGCCAGCAGGGCCAGCGGAACAGATACGCAGTATTTT | CASRASGTDTQYF
TRBJ1-2 | few | TRBV12-3/TRBV12-4 | NA | 15 | TGTGCCAGCAGTTTGGTATTATCTGGGGGCTATGGCTACACCTTC | CASSLVLSGGYGYTF
TRBJ2-2 | few | TRBV10-3 | NA | 13 | TGTGCCATCAGAAGTCTGGGCACCGGGGAGCTGTTTTTT | CAIRSLGTGELFF
TRBJ2-1 | few | TRBV5-1 | NA | 17 | TGCGCCAGCAGCTCCCCCCGGACAGCAGTGGGAAGCGATGAGCAGTTCTTC | CASSSPRTAVGSDEQFF
TRBJ1-6 | NA | TRBV16 | TRBD1 | 16 | TGTGCCAGCAGCCGGGGACAGGGGACCTATAATTCACCCCTCCACTTT | CASSRGQGTYNSPLHF
TRBJ2-7 | few | TRBV10-3 | TRBD2 | 16 | TGTGCCATCAGTAGAGAACCGGGACTAGCGCTCCACGAGCAGTACTTC | CAISREPGLALHEQYF
TRBJ2-5 | NA | TRBV20-1 | TRBD2 | 16 | TGCAGTGCTAGTGAGGACCTAGCGGATAACCAAGAGACCCAGTACTTC | CSASEDLADNQETQYF
TRBJ2-1 | NA | TRBV7-2 | TRBD2 | 14 | TGTGCCAGCAGCTTCTCGACTGGGAGGGATGAGCAGTTCTTC | CASSFSTGRDEQFF
TRBJ1-6 | many | TRBV18 | NA | 13 | TGTGCCAGCTCACCAGACAGGAATTCACCCCTCCACTTT | CASSPDRNSPLHF
TRBJ2-7 | NA | TRBV11-2 | TRBD1 | 14 | TGTGCCAGCAGCCGAGTGGGGGACAGGGGCGAGCAGTACTTC | CASSRVGDRGEQYF
TRBJ2-1 | NA | TRBV5-6 | TRBD2 | 15 | TGTGCCAGCAGCTGGTCCGGGACTAGCAGGGGTGAGCAGTTCTTC | CASSWSGTSRGEQFF
TRBJ1-4 | few | TRBV7-8 | NA | 13 | TGTGCCAGCAGCCACCGGGGCCGGGAAAAACTGTTTTTT | CASSHRGREKLFF
TRBJ2-7 | once | TRBV18 | NA | 15 | TGTGCCAGCTCGAGGATTAGGGTGGACTACTACGAGCAGTACTTC | CASSRIRVDYYEQYF
TRBJ2-5 | many | TRBV7-2 | TRBD1 | 16 | TGTGCCAGCACCAGTGGGGACAGGGGAAACTGGGAGACCCAGTACTTC | CASTSGDRGNWETQYF
TRBJ1-5 | NA | TRBV24-1 | NA | 15 | TGTGCCACCAGTGACAGGCAGGGAGGCGGTCAGCCCCAGCATTTT | CATSDRQGGGQPQHF
TRBJ2-3 | NA | TRBV9 | NA | 16 | TGTGCCAGCAGCGATGTAGCGGACTTTTCCACAGATACGCAGTATTTT | CASSDVADFSTDTQYF
TRBJ1-2 | NA | TRBV3-1 | NA | 13 | TGTGCCAGCAGCCATGGGCTGGGGGATGGCTACACCTTC | CASSHGLGDGYTF
TRBJ2-5 | few | TRBV29-1 | TRBD2 | 12 | TGCAGCGTTGAAAGGGGAGGGGAGACCCAGTACTTC | CSVERGGETQYF
TRBJ2-5 | NA | TRBV12-3/TRBV12-4 | NA | 16 | TGTGCCAGCAGTCCCTACTACGGGTCAGGCCAAGAGACCCAGTACTTC | CASSPYYGSGQETQYF
TRBJ1-2 | NA | TRBV4-1 | TRBD1 | 14 | TGCGCCAGCAGCCCGGGACAGGGGAACTATGGCTACACCTTC | CASSPGQGNYGYTF
TRBJ1-2 | NA | TRBV7-8 | TRBD1 | 14 | TGTGCCAGCAGCTGGCCCGGGACAGCCTATGGCTACACCTTC | CASSWPGTAYGYTF
TRBJ2-1 | NA | TRBV14 | NA | 13 | TGTGCCAGCAGCCCTAATGGGGGCGGAGAGCAGTTCTTC | CASSPNGGGEQFF
TRBJ2-5 | many | TRBV10-3 | NA | 12 | TGTGCCATCAGAGGGAGTGGGGAGACCCAGTACTTC | CAIRGSGETQYF
TRBJ2-1 | NA | TRBV18 | NA | 14 | TGTGCCAGCTCCCCCCCAGGGCCCTACAATGAGCAGTTCTTC | CASSPPGPYNEQFF
TRBJ2-3 | NA | TRBV7-2 | TRBD2 | 17 | TGTGCCAGCAGCTTAGAGATGGCGGGAGGGCCGCCAGATACGCAGTATTTT | CASSLEMAGGPPDTQYF
TRBJ2-2 | NA | TRBV7-2 | TRBD2 | 16 | TGTGCCAGCGCGGGACTAGCGGGAGTATCGGCGGGGGAGCTGTTTTTT | CASAGLAGVSAGELFF
TRBJ2-3 | few | TRBV2 | NA | 14 | TGTGCCAGCAGTCCCGGTTTGACTACAGATACGCAGTATTTT | CASSPGLTTDTQYF
TRBJ2-1 | NA | TRBV4-3 | TRBD2 | 18 | TGCGCCAGCAGACAAGACGTTAGCGGGAGGGAACCCTACAATGAGCAGTTCTTC | CASRQDVSGREPYNEQFF